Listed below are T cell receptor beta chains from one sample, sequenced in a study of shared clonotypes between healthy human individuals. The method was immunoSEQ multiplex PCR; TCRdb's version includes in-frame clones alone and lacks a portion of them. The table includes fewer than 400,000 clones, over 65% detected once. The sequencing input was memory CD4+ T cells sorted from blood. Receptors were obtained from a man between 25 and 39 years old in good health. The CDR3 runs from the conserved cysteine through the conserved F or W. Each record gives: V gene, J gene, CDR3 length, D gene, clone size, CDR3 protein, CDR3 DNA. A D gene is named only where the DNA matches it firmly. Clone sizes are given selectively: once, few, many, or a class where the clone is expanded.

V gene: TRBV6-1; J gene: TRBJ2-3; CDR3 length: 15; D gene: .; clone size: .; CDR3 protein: CASRDPGRGTDTQYF; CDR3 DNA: TGTGCCAGCAGAGATCCCGGGCGGGGTACAGATACGCAGTATTTT
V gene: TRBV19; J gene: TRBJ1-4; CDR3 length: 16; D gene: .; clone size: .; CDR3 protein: CASSIRSRTYNEKLFF; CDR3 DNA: TGTGCCAGTAGTATTCGCAGCCGGACCTACAATGAAAAACTGTTTTTT
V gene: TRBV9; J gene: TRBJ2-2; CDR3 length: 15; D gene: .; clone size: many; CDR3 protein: CASSPLVGGTGELFF; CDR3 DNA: TGTGCCAGCAGCCCCCTGGTGGGGGGCACCGGGGAGCTGTTTTTT
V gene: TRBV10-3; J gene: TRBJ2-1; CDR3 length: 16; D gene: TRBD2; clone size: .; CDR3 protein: CAIRRDGLAGLGEQFF; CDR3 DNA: TGTGCCATCAGGCGCGATGGACTAGCGGGATTGGGGGAGCAGTTCTTC
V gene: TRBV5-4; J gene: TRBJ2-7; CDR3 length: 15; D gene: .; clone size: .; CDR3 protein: CASSFSRDNSYEQYF; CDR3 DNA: TGTGCCAGCAGCTTTTCCCGGGACAACTCCTACGAGCAGTACTTC
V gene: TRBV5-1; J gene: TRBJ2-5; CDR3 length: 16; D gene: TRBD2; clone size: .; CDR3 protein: CASSFVAGGPQETQYF; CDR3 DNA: TGCGCCAGCAGCTTCGTAGCGGGAGGGCCCCAAGAGACCCAGTACTTC
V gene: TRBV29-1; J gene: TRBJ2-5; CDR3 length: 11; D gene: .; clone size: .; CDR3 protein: CSVALKETQYF; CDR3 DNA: TGCAGCGTTGCCTTGAAAGAGACCCAGTACTTC
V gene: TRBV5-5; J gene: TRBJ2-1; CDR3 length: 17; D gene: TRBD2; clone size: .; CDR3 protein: CASRPTSGRPSYNEQFF; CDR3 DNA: TGTGCCAGCAGGCCGACTAGCGGGAGGCCCTCCTACAATGAGCAGTTCTTC
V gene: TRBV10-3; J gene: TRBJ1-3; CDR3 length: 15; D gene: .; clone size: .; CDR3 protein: CAISLGQNSGNTIYF; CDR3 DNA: TGTGCCATCAGTCTGGGTCAGAACTCTGGAAACACCATATATTTT
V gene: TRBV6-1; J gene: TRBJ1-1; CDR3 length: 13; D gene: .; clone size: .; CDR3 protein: CASSEGQHTEAFF; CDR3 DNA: TGTGCCAGCAGTGAAGGACAGCACACTGAAGCTTTCTTT
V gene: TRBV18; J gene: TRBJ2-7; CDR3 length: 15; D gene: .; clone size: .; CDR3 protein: CASSPELGTSGEQYF; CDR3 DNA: TGTGCCAGCTCACCAGAACTAGGTACTTCGGGTGAGCAGTACTTC
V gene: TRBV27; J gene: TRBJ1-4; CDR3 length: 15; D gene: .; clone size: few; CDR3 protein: CASSLVGGTGTKLFF; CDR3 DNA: TGTGCCAGCAGTTTAGTAGGGGGTACCGGGACAAAACTGTTTTTT
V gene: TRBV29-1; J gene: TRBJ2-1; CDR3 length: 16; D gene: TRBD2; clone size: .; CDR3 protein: CSVEGGLADYYNEQFF; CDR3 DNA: TGCAGCGTTGAGGGAGGACTAGCGGACTACTACAATGAGCAGTTCTTC